Listed below are T cell receptor beta chains from one sample, sequenced in a study of blood T cell repertoires in COVID-19. Some clones are missing from TCRdb's copy, which holds only in-frame ones; the method was immunoSEQ multiplex PCR. The sample consists of over 140,000 clones, 60% to 80% of them appearing once. Specimen: peripheral blood. The origin of the receptors is a woman aged 45-65 years with active or convalescent COVID-19. CDR3s include the opening cysteine and the closing phenylalanine or tryptophan. D genes are given only for firm matches. Clone size is not always given. Where it is, it says once, few, many or a class for expanded clones.

-,TRBV4-2,-,TRBJ2-2,CASSQDRGSGELFF,TGTGCCAGCAGCCAAGACAGGGGTTCCGGGGAGCTGTTTTTT
-,TRBV7-2,-,TRBJ1-1,CASSLVGAGSYTEAFF,TGTGCCAGCAGCTTAGTGGGGGCCGGGTCCTACACTGAAGCTTTCTTT
TRBD1,TRBV7-6,few,TRBJ2-1,CASSFFTGAPSLYNEQFF,TGTGCCAGCAGCTTTTTTACAGGGGCCCCAAGTCTGTACAATGAGCAGTTCTTC
-,TRBV20-1,-,TRBJ1-2,CSASHRRDYTF,TGCAGTGCTAGTCACCGCAGGGATTACACCTTC
-,TRBV28,-,TRBJ1-2,CASRPPGEAYGYTF,TGTGCCAGCAGGCCCCCGGGAGAGGCCTATGGCTACACCTTC
-,TRBV5-6,-,TRBJ1-1,CASSLEGHIIPRDTEAFF,TGTGCCAGCAGCTTGGAGGGACACATAATCCCCCGGGACACTGAAGCTTTCTTT
TRBD2,TRBV18,-,TRBJ2-5,CASSPLRTSGNQETQYF,TGTGCCAGCTCACCACTACGGACTAGCGGGAACCAAGAGACCCAGTACTTC
-,TRBV3-1/TRBV3-2,-,TRBJ1-1,CASSYGQMNTEAFF,TGTGCCAGCAGTTATGGACAGATGAACACTGAAGCTTTCTTT
TRBD1,TRBV18,-,TRBJ1-5,CASSATGAGQPQHF,TGTGCCAGCTCAGCGACAGGGGCGGGGCAGCCCCAGCATTTT
-,TRBV5-8,once,TRBJ1-1,CASSLDGAKATTEAFF,TGTGCCAGCAGCTTGGATGGGGCTAAGGCGACCACTGAAGCTTTCTTT
-,TRBV19,once,TRBJ1-1,CASSGDKPNTEAFF,TGTGCCAGTAGTGGCGACAAGCCGAACACTGAAGCTTTCTTT
-,TRBV6-2/TRBV6-3,-,TRBJ1-5,CASSSGYQPQHF,TGTGCCAGCAGTTCAGGGTATCAGCCCCAGCATTTT
TRBD1,TRBV5-1,few,TRBJ2-7,CASSLAGTGLFNEQYF,TGCGCCAGCAGCTTGGCCGGGACAGGGTTGTTTAACGAGCAGTACTTC
-,TRBV25-1,once,TRBJ1-1,CASSAGMNTEAFF,TGTGCCAGCAGTGCTGGCATGAACACTGAAGCTTTCTTT
-,TRBV7-9,-,TRBJ1-2,CASSPRVSNYGYTF,TGTGCCAGCAGCCCTCGGGTGTCTAACTATGGCTACACCTTC
-,TRBV7-8,-,TRBJ1-5,CASSDGIGGNQPQHF,TGTGCCAGCAGCGATGGGATAGGGGGTAATCAGCCCCAGCATTTT
-,TRBV30,-,TRBJ1-6,CAWSRGGAEGIMNSPLHF,TGTGCCTGGAGCCGCGGGGGGGCAGAAGGTATTATGAATTCACCCCTCCACTTT
TRBD2,TRBV4-2,-,TRBJ2-3,CASSPRVGASGGAIDTQYF,TGTGCCAGCAGCCCCAGAGTTGGGGCTAGCGGGGGGGCCATAGATACGCAGTATTTT
-,TRBV5-6,-,TRBJ2-5,CASSLASWAFETQYF,TGTGCCAGCAGCTTGGCTAGCTGGGCGTTTGAGACCCAGTACTTC
-,TRBV4-3,-,TRBJ2-2,CASSHAINTGELFF,TGCGCCAGCAGCCACGCGATAAACACCGGGGAGCTGTTTTTT
-,TRBV5-1,-,TRBJ1-1,CASSLLAENTEAFF,TGCGCCAGCAGCTTGTTAGCAGAGAACACTGAAGCTTTCTTT
TRBD1,TRBV5-1,-,TRBJ2-7,CASSLDDRGIDEQYF,TGCGCCAGCAGCTTGGACGACAGGGGGATCGACGAGCAGTACTTC
TRBD2,TRBV27,-,TRBJ2-1,CASSAPSGRVNEQFF,TGTGCCAGCAGTGCCCCTAGCGGGAGGGTTAATGAGCAGTTCTTC
TRBD1,TRBV7-9,once,TRBJ1-2,CASSLGTGSIDGYTF,TGTGCCAGCAGCTTAGGGACAGGCTCGATCGATGGCTACACCTTC
TRBD1,TRBV28,once,TRBJ2-5,CASSNYRGYSETQYF,TGTGCCAGCAGTAACTACAGGGGATACTCTGAGACCCAGTACTTC
-,TRBV11-2,-,TRBJ1-1,CASSTPRGGREDTEAFF,TGTGCCAGCAGCACCCCTCGGGGGGGGCGCGAAGACACTGAAGCTTTCTTT
-,TRBV19,many,TRBJ2-2,CASCDIYTGELFF,TGTGCCAGCTGTGACATATACACCGGGGAGCTGTTTTTT
TRBD2,TRBV18,-,TRBJ2-3,CASSRLAGGTDTQYF,TGTGCCAGCTCACGACTAGCGGGGGGCACAGATACGCAGTATTTT
-,TRBV30,-,TRBJ1-1,CASTGRGSRNTEAFF,TGTGCATCTACAGGGAGGGGGAGTAGGAACACTGAAGCTTTCTTT
-,TRBV27,few,TRBJ1-5,CASGQRGFSNQPQHF,TGTGCCAGCGGCCAAAGAGGATTTAGCAATCAGCCCCAGCATTTT
TRBD1,TRBV19,-,TRBJ2-2,CASSIASGTGGIGTGELFF,TGTGCCAGTAGTATCGCCTCCGGGACAGGGGGCATCGGCACCGGGGAGCTGTTTTTT
TRBD1,TRBV6-4,-,TRBJ1-2,CASRVGKTGKGCYYGYTF,TGTGCCAGCAGAGTCGGGAAGACAGGGAAGGGCTGCTACTATGGCTACACCTTC
TRBD2,TRBV3-1/TRBV3-2,once,TRBJ2-1,CASSQETSGRVNEQFF,TGTGCCAGCAGCCAGGAGACTAGCGGGAGAGTCAATGAGCAGTTCTTC
-,TRBV28,-,TRBJ2-7,CASSLRGEQYF,TGTGCCAGCAGTTTAAGGGGGGAGCAGTACTTC
-,TRBV28,-,TRBJ2-2,CASRGGAGELFF,TGTGCCAGCAGAGGAGGCGCCGGGGAGCTGTTTTTT
-,TRBV19,-,TRBJ1-1,CASSAIQKNTEAFF,TGTGCCAGTAGTGCCATACAGAAGAACACTGAAGCTTTCTTT
-,TRBV28,few,TRBJ2-7,CAITTAYEQYF,TGTGCCATCACGACAGCCTACGAGCAGTACTTC
-,TRBV29-1,-,TRBJ2-2,CSVDRAGANGELFF,TGCAGCGTTGACCGGGCAGGGGCGAACGGGGAGCTGTTTTTT
-,TRBV5-6,-,TRBJ1-5,CASSRRGSNQPQHF,TGTGCCAGCAGCCGGAGAGGGAGCAATCAGCCCCAGCATTTT
-,TRBV5-1,-,TRBJ2-1,CASSFSTGNNEQFF,TGCGCCAGCAGCTTTAGTACAGGAAACAATGAGCAGTTCTTC
TRBD1,TRBV28,-,TRBJ1-4,CASSLYRGGGDEKLFF,TGTGCCAGCAGTTTATATCGAGGGGGCGGGGATGAAAAACTGTTTTTT
TRBD1,TRBV5-1,-,TRBJ2-3,CASSISGTGDTDTQYF,TGCGCCAGCAGCATATCCGGGACAGGGGACACAGATACGCAGTATTTT
-,TRBV18,-,TRBJ2-7,CASSPRNSHDEQYF,TGTGCCAGCTCACCACGGAACAGCCACGACGAGCAGTACTTC
-,TRBV5-1,-,TRBJ2-6,CASSLATSGANVLTF,TGCGCCAGCAGCTTGGCCACTTCTGGGGCCAACGTCCTGACTTTC
TRBD1,TRBV5-6,-,TRBJ2-1,CASSLGTGVPYNEQFF,TGTGCCAGCAGCTTGGGGACAGGGGTCCCCTACAATGAGCAGTTCTTC
-,TRBV28,-,TRBJ1-3,CATGPPGGPSSGNTIYF,TGTGCCACTGGCCCTCCGGGAGGCCCGAGCTCTGGAAACACCATATATTTT
-,TRBV11-3,-,TRBJ1-3,CASSLVGAGNTIYF,TGTGCCAGCAGCTTAGTCGGTGCTGGAAACACCATATATTTT
-,TRBV6-5,-,TRBJ1-3,CASKSQTLGNTIYF,TGTGCCAGCAAATCACAGACACTTGGAAACACCATATATTTT
-,TRBV5-8,-,TRBJ1-2,CASSLAVRGYTF,TGTGCCAGCAGCTTGGCCGTCAGAGGCTACACCTTC
TRBD1,TRBV28,-,TRBJ1-5,CASRSTGQGMRQPQHF,TGTGCCAGCAGGTCTACCGGACAGGGAATGAGGCAGCCCCAGCATTTT
TRBD2,TRBV6-2/TRBV6-3,-,TRBJ2-2,CASSLAGSPRSGELFF,TGTGCCAGCAGTTTAGCGGGAAGCCCCCGATCCGGGGAGCTGTTTTTT
-,TRBV6-2/TRBV6-3,-,TRBJ2-1,CASSYGRPYSYNEQFF,TGTGCCAGCAGTTACGGGCGTCCTTATTCCTACAATGAGCAGTTCTTC
-,TRBV30,-,TRBJ1-1,CAWSRQELSRTEAFF,TGTGCCTGGAGTCGACAGGAACTTTCTAGGACTGAAGCTTTCTTT
TRBD2,TRBV7-3,-,TRBJ2-1,CASSSLGRAGPGNEQFF,TGTGCCAGCAGCTCATTAGGTCGAGCGGGGCCGGGTAATGAGCAGTTCTTC
-,TRBV19,-,TRBJ2-2,CASSMGLGLNTGELFF,TGTGCCAGTAGTATGGGGCTCGGTCTCAACACCGGGGAGCTGTTTTTT
-,TRBV7-2,few,TRBJ2-2,CASSLVGASATGELFF,TGTGCCAGCAGCTTAGTAGGAGCTAGTGCCACCGGGGAGCTGTTTTTT
-,TRBV7-3,-,TRBJ1-6,CASSFSMGNNSPLHF,TGTGCCAGCAGCTTCTCAATGGGCAATAATTCACCCCTCCACTTT
TRBD1,TRBV5-1,-,TRBJ2-2,CASSLEGANTGELFF,TGCGCCAGCAGCTTGGAGGGGGCTAACACCGGGGAGCTGTTTTTT
-,TRBV2,-,TRBJ1-6,CASSEARTNNSPLHF,TGTGCCAGCAGTGAAGCGCGCACCAATAATTCACCCCTCCACTTT
TRBD1,TRBV7-2,-,TRBJ2-1,CASSPGQGDPLSHEQFF,TGTGCCAGCAGCCCCGGACAGGGGGACCCCCTTAGCCATGAGCAGTTCTTC